A single sample is the source of the 26 T cell receptor beta chains below, sequenced in a study of kidney transplant recipient with SARS-CoV-2 infection. In TCRdb, the reads were re-called with MiXCR into one record per CDR3 protein. The data contain 200,000 to 250,000 distinct CDR3 sequences, around 30% of them singletons. This specimen consisted of a blood sample, obtained at baseline and on roughly day 110 from a kidney transplant recipient. These receptors all come from a male patient in his thirties who had COVID-19 and was a kidney transplant recipient. A subset of T cells may come from the graft donor.

To note about this clonotype: This could be a read error, since a much larger clone is one nucleotide away. This chain uses TRBV20-1 with TRBJ2-7; unclear D gene. The CDR3 runs to 10 residues. The germline V gene has CDR1 DFQATT and CDR2 SNEGSKA (reference sequence). The CDR3 region has the DNA TGCAGGTTTCCCTGCTACGAGCAGTACTTC. Its translation is CRFPCYEQYF.

The gene calls are TRBV12-5 and TRBJ2-1; D is perhaps TRBD1 (6 bases). V was pared by 6 bases and J by 7 bases, with 13 bases between. CDR1 and CDR2 (germline): LGHNT, FRNRAP. This CDR3 contains 13 residues. CDR3: CASGQGGRNEQFF. The CDR3 DNA is TGTGCTAGTGGACAGGGCGGGCGGAATGAGCAGTTCTTC.

This clonotype turned up a few times. The V gene is TRBV6-5, the J gene TRBJ2-5; possibly TRBD1 for D (6 bases). The V and J ends lost 6 bases and 2 bases respectively, with 13 bases between them. The CDR3 spans 14 residues. Per germline, CDR1 MNHEY and CDR2 SVGAGI. CDR3 DNA sequence: TGTGCCAGCAGAGGAACAGGGCAGCAAGAGACCCAGTACTTC. Its translation is CASRGTGQQETQYF.

This clonotype was seen at least ten times. The V gene is TRBV13, the J gene TRBJ1-6, with 9 bases fitting TRBD1. CDR1 PRHDT and CDR2 FYEKMQ come from the germline V gene (reference sequence). The CDR3 is 15 amino acids. With V trimmed by 5 bases and J by 7 bases, 6 bases remained unmatched. Here the CDR3 reads CASSHGQGRNSPLHF. DNA of the CDR3: TGTGCCAGCAGCCACGGACAGGGGAGGAATTCACCCCTCCACTTT. Full variable domain (remainder filled in from reference TRBV13 and TRBJ1-6): AAGVIQSPRHLIKEKRETATLKCYPIPRHDTVYWYQQGPGQDPQFLISFYEKMQSDKGSIPDRFSAQQFSDYHSELNMSSLELGDSALYFCASSHGQGRNSPLHFGNGTRLTVT.

This clonotype was detected a few times. The chain couples TRBV12-3 or TRBV12-4 to TRBJ2-3; 7 bases match TRBD2. This CDR3 contains 16 residues. J was trimmed by 4 bases and V by 0 bases; bases with no gene match: 7. CDR3 in amino acids: CASSLAPSGGADTQYF. CDR3 DNA sequence: TGTGCCAGCAGTTTAGCTCCTAGCGGAGGAGCAGATACGCAGTATTTT.

Concerning this clonotype itself: This may arise from a read error, as a much more abundant clone is one base away. Because it lacks the conserved phenylalanine or tryptophan at the end, this CDR3 is likely a read error. This chain's CDR3 is CASSNGRGYGYTL. DNA for the CDR3: TGTGCCAGCAGCAATGGACGGGGCTATGGCTACACCCTC. The chain is built from TRBV3-1 and TRBJ1-2; D ambiguous. The CDR3 sequence is 13 residues long. CDR1 LGHDT and CDR2 YNNKEL come from the germline V gene (reference sequence). Trimming removed 5 bases from V and 4 bases from J, with 11 bases in between.

In DNA form, the CDR3 reads TGTGCCAGCAGCACAGCAGGGCAAGAGACCCAGTACTTC. Residues: CASSTAGQETQYF. The rearrangement links TRBV7-8 to TRBJ2-5; TRBD1 might be the D (5 bases). Trimming left V 5 bases short and J 2 bases short, with 9 bases between. Per the germline V gene, CDR1 is SGHVS and CDR2 is FQNEAQ. The CDR3 spans 13 residues.

Many counts were recorded for this clonotype. This chain uses TRBV27 with TRBJ2-1; 13 bases are shared with TRBD2. Germline CDR1 MNHEY, CDR2 SMNVEV (reference sequence). With V trimmed by 8 bases and J by 9 bases, 7 bases remained unmatched. The CDR3 consists of 14 residues. Here the CDR3 reads CASAGTSGAPEQFF. The CDR3 nucleotides read TGTGCCAGCGCCGGGACTAGCGGGGCCCCTGAGCAGTTCTTC.

CDR3 sequence (DNA): TGTGCCAGCAGCGCAGTGGGTGGCACAGATACGCAGTATTTT. Its protein product is CASSAVGGTDTQYF. The chain uses TRBV9 and TRBJ2-3, with D unresolved. The CDR3 loop spans 14 amino acids. V gave up 3 bases and J gave up 1 base, with 9 bases separating them. The germline gives CDR1 SGDLS, CDR2 YYNGEE.

The CDR3 is CSARRGGDTQYF. CDR3 sequence (DNA): TGCAGTGCTAGAAGGGGAGGAGATACGCAGTATTTT. The rearrangement joins TRBV20-1 to TRBJ2-3; a possible D gene is TRBD2 (6 bases). The CDR3 has 12 residues. Deletions cut 2 bases from V and 5 bases from J, with 8 bases between. Per the germline V gene, CDR1 is DFQATT and CDR2 is SNEGSKA (reference sequence).

This clonotype was seen ten or more times. V is TRBV7-3 and J is TRBJ2-3; the D is unclear. The CDR3 has 14 amino acids. Germline V lookup: CDR1 SGHTA, CDR2 FQGTGA. With 1 base removed from V and 0 bases from J, the gap between germline ends came to 5 bases. As DNA, the CDR3 is TGTGCCAGCAGCTTAATGGCCAGCACAGATACGCAGTATTTT. Protein: CASSLMASTDTQYF.

A note on this clonotype: A much larger clone differs from this one at a single base, so this may be a read error. The V call is TRBV21-1, the J call TRBJ2-3. TRBV21-1 is shown as a pseudogene. The CDR3 consists of 17 residues. This CDR3 reads CASSRKLGTVMQDTQYF. Written as DNA, the CDR3 is TGTGCCAGCAGCCGCAAATTAGGTACAGTCATGCAAGATACGCAGTATTTT.

Notes on this clonotype: One base away lies a much larger clone, so this may be a sequencing read error. The chain carries TRBV5-4 and TRBJ1-2, with unresolved D. V shed 7 bases and J shed 6 bases, with 25 bases lying between them. The CDR3 length is 16 residues. Per germline, CDR1 SGHNT and CDR2 YYREEE (reference sequence). The CDR3 is CASVRLVPGKTHGYTF. The DNA for the CDR3 is TGTGCCAGCGTCAGGCTCGTACCAGGAAAGACCCATGGCTACACCTTC.

This clonotype was counted at least ten times. The rearrangement joins TRBV27 to TRBJ2-7; D unresolved. Germline V gives CDR1 MNHEY, CDR2 SMNVEV (reference sequence). V lost 2 bases and J 2 bases, leaving 13 bases between the germline ends. The CDR3 runs 15 residues. CDR3 amino acids: CASSLKRDPPYEQYF. The CDR3 DNA sequence: TGTGCCAGCAGTTTAAAAAGGGATCCGCCCTACGAGCAGTACTTC.

This clonotype came up many times. The gene calls are TRBV3-1 and TRBJ1-4; D ambiguous. The V end lost 1 base, the J end lost 7 bases, and 7 bases lay between the germline ends. This CDR3 comprises 13 residues. Germline V gene sequence: CDR1 LGHDT, CDR2 YNNKEL (reference sequence). The CDR3 spells CASSQVLAEKLFF. The CDR3 nucleotides are TGTGCCAGCAGCCAAGTCTTGGCTGAAAAACTGTTTTTT. The full variable domain, completed using reference TRBV3-1 and TRBJ1-4, is DTAVSQTPKYLVTQMGNDKSIKCEQNLGHDTMYWYKQDSKKFLKIMFSYNNKELIINETVPNRFSPKSPDKAHLNLHINSLELGDSAVYFCASSQVLAEKLFFGSGTQLSVL.

In this sample, this clonotype turned up many times. The chain combines TRBV28 with TRBJ1-2; no clear D. V lost 6 bases, J lost 6 bases, and 17 bases lay in between. Germline loops: CDR1 MDHEN, CDR2 SYDVKM. The CDR3 is made up of 14 amino acids. The CDR3 here is CASSPGIPYHGYTF. CDR3 bases: TGTGCCAGCAGCCCCGGGATCCCTTACCATGGCTACACCTTC.

This clonotype was observed many times. The chain is built from TRBV5-1 and TRBJ2-2; D not certain. The V and J ends lost 4 bases and 4 bases respectively, with 2 bases between them. Germline V gene sequence: CDR1 SGHRS, CDR2 YFSETQ. The CDR3 spans 11 residues. CDR3 protein: CASSATGELFF. The CDR3 nucleotides are TGCGCCAGCAGCGCCACCGGGGAGCTGTTTTTT.

On this clonotype: Being one base from a much bigger clone, this may be a read error. It is likely a read error, because the conserved phenylalanine at the end of the CDR3 is missing. This chain links TRBV5-1 with TRBJ2-7, with TRBD2 as a possible D gene (5 bases). The CDR3 consists of 15 residues. Trimming stripped 3 bases from V and 1 base from J, with 14 bases between. Germline V gene sequence: CDR1 SGHRS, CDR2 YFSETQ. The CDR3 coding sequence is TGCGCCAGCAGCTCCTCAAGGACGGGATCCTACGAGCAGTACCTC. Protein: CASSSSRTGSYEQYL.

This clonotype was detected ten times or more. The chain uses TRBV24-1 and TRBJ1-2; D remains unclear. Per germline, CDR1 KGHDR and CDR2 SFDVKD. V lost 6 bases and J 4 bases, leaving 23 bases between the germline ends. The CDR3 has 17 amino acids. CDR3 in amino acids: CATSQALSTRKTYGYTF. Here the CDR3 DNA reads TGTGCCACCAGTCAAGCACTTAGTACCAGAAAGACCTATGGCTACACCTTC.

This clonotype came up a few times. This chain uses TRBV10-2 with TRBJ2-1, with D uncertain. Per germline, CDR1 WSHSY and CDR2 SAAADI. V lost 6 bases, J lost 6 bases, and 15 bases lay in between. This CDR3 spans 14 amino acids. The CDR3 coding sequence is TGCGCCAGCAGGGAAGAACTCCTCTCCAATGAGCAGTTCTTC. Translation: CASREELLSNEQFF.

This clonotype has at least ten counts. Compared with germline, one end of the junction differs, possibly owing to a read error. V gene TRBV10-2 combines with J gene TRBJ2-3, with 11 bases that match TRBD1. Germline CDR1 is WSHSY and CDR2 is SAAADI. The CDR3 is 13 amino acids. CDR3 bases: TGTGCCACCAGAGGACAGGGGGCGGATACGCAGTATTTT. It is translated as CATRGQGADTQYF.

This clonotype was detected ten times or more. This rearrangement joins TRBV19 to TRBJ1-5; 7 bases are a match to TRBD1. With V trimmed by 3 bases and J by 3 bases, 5 bases remained unmatched. The CDR3 is 15 residues long. The V gene's germline CDR1 is LNHDA and CDR2 SQIVND (reference sequence). CDR3 DNA: TGTGCCAGTAGTATGGGGACAGTGGCCAATCAGCCCCAGCATTTT. Its protein product is CASSMGTVANQPQHF. The full variable domain, rest sourced from reference TRBV19 and TRBJ1-5, is DGGITQSPKYLFRKEGQNVTLSCEQNLNHDAMYWYRQDPGQGLRLIYYSQIVNDFQKGDIAEGYSVSREKKESFPLTVTSAQKNPTAFYLCASSMGTVANQPQHFGDGTRLSIL.

Comment on this clonotype: This sequence may be a read error, since a much larger clone differs from it by one base. This rearrangement joins TRBV6-5 to TRBJ1-1; D remains unclear. The V gene lost 3 bases and the J gene lost 10 bases, with 9 bases spanning the gap. Germline lookup yields CDR1 MNHEY and CDR2 SVGAGI. The CDR3 is 11 residues long. The CDR3 sequence: CASSYVGGAFF. The CDR3 DNA sequence: TGTGCCAGCAGTTATGTCGGTGGAGCTTTCTTT.

This clonotype was found many times. The chain has TRBV11-3 and TRBJ2-7, with D possibly being TRBD2 (6 bases). The CDR3 consists of 14 residues. CDR1 SGHNT and CDR2 YENEEA come from the germline V gene. Trimming took 5 bases from V and 2 from J, leaving 13 bases between them. The chain's CDR3 is CASSPRTITYEQYF. CDR3 sequence (DNA): TGTGCCAGCAGCCCCCGGACTATTACCTACGAGCAGTACTTC.

This clonotype was counted at least ten times. The chain has TRBV20-1 and TRBJ2-2, with TRBD2 identical over 7 bases. V shed 1 base and J 6 bases; nucleotides not matched to a gene: 11. This CDR3 comprises 16 residues. In germline, CDR1 is DFQATT, CDR2 SNEGSKA (reference sequence). The CDR3 spells CSARVSGEGPAGELFF. As DNA, the CDR3 is TGCAGTGCTAGAGTATCGGGGGAGGGCCCCGCCGGGGAGCTGTTTTTT.

Worth noting for this clonotype: A much larger clone lies one base from this, so it may be a read error. The chain combines TRBV10-3 with TRBJ2-2; the D is unclear. The germline V gene has CDR1 ENHRY and CDR2 SYGVKD. V was cut by 10 bases and J by 0 bases, with 12 bases left in between. This CDR3 region has 14 residues. CDR3 DNA: TGTGCCACCCAGGACGGTGCGAACACCGGGGAGCTGTTTTTT. It is translated as CATQDGANTGELFF.